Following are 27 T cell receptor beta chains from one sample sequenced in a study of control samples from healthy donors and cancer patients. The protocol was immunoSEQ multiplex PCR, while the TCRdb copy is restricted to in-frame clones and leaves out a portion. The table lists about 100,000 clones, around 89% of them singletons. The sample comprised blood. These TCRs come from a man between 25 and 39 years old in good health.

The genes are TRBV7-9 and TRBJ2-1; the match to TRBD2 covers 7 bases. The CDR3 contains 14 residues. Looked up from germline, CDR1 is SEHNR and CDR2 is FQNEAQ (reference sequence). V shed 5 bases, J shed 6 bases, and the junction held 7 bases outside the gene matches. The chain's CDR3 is CASSTTSDINEQFF. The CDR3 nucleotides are TGTGCCAGCAGCACAACTAGCGACATCAATGAGCAGTTCTTC. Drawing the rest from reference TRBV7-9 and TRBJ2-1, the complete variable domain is DTGVSQNPRHKITKRGQNVTFRCDPISEHNRLYWYRQTLGQGPEFLTYFQNEAQLEKSRLLSDRFSAERPKGSFSTLEIQRTEQGDSAMYLCASSTTSDINEQFFGPGTRLTVL.

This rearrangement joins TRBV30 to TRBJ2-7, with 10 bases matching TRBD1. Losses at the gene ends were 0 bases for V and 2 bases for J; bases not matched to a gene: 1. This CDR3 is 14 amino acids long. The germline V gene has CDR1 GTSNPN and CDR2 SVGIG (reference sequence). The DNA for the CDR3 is TGTGCCTGGAGTGTGGGACAGGGGCCCTACGAGCAGTACTTC. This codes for CAWSVGQGPYEQYF.

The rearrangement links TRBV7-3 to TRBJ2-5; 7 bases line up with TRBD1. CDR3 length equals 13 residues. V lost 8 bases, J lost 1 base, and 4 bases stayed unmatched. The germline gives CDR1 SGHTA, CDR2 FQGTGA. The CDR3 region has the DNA TGTGCCAGCGGAAGGGGGCCCCAAGAGACCCAGTACTTC. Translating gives CASGRGPQETQYF.

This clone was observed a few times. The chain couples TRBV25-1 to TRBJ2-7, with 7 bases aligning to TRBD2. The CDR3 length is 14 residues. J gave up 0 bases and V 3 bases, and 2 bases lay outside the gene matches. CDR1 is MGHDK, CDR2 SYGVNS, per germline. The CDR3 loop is CASSEGGSSYEQYV. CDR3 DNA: TGTGCCAGCAGTGAGGGGGGGAGCTCCTACGAGCAGTACGTC.

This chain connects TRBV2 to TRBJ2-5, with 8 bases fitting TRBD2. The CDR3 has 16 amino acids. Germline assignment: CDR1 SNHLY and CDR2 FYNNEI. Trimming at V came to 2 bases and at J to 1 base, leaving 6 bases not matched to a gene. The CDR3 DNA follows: TGTGCCAGCAGTGAACAGAGCGGGGGCCTCCAAGAGACCCAGTACTTC. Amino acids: CASSEQSGGLQETQYF.

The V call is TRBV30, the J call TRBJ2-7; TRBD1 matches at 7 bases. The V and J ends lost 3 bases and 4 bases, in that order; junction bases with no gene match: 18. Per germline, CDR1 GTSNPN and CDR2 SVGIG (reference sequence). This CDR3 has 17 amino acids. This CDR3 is CAWSTGVRGRGRYEQYF. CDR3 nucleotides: TGTGCCTGGAGCACTGGGGTGAGGGGCAGGGGGAGATACGAGCAGTACTTC.

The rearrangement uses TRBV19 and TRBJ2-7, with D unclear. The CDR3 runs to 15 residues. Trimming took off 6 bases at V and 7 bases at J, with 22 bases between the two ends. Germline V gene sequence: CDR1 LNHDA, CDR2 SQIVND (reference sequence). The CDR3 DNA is TGTGCCAGTAGCGCCGATTTGCGCCCGAAGGATGAGCAGTACGTC. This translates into CASSADLRPKDEQYV.

DNA for the CDR3: TGTGCCAGCAGCCCGCAACGCAAACAGGGAGACACCATATATTTT. Amino acid sequence: CASSPQRKQGDTIYF. The V gene is TRBV3-1 (or the pseudogene TRBV3-2), the J gene TRBJ1-3; maybe TRBD1 (6 bases). The CDR3 sequence is 15 residues long. Germline-derived CDR1 and CDR2 are LGHDT and YNNKEL (reference sequence). V lost 4 bases, J lost 8 bases, and 18 bases lay in between.

The CDR3 region is CASSGMCQPQHF. As DNA, the CDR3 is TGTGCCAGTTCCGGGATGTGCCAGCCCCAGCATTTT. The chain employs TRBV21-1 and TRBJ1-5. TRBV21-1 is classified as a pseudogene. The CDR3 is 12 residues long.

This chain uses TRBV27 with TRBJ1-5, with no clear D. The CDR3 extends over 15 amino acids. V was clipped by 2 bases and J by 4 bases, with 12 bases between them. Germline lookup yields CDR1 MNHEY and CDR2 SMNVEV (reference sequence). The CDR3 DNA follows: TGTGCCAGCAGTTTAAAGCGGGGTGGGAATCAGCCCCAGCATTTT. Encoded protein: CASSLKRGGNQPQHF.

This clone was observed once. The CDR3, as DNA: TGTGCCAGTAGTATGAAACAGGGTTCGGACGAGCAGTACTTC. It yields the protein CASSMKQGSDEQYF. The chain joins TRBV19 to TRBJ2-7; weak D call: TRBD1 (6 bases). The V end was cut by 3 bases, the J end by 5 bases, with 14 bases between. The germline V gene encodes CDR1 LNHDA and CDR2 SQIVND (reference sequence). The CDR3 loop spans 14 amino acids. The full variable domain, with the rest looked up from reference TRBV19 and TRBJ2-7, is DGGITQSPKYLFRKEGQNVTLSCEQNLNHDAMYWYRQDPGQGLRLIYYSQIVNDFQKGDIAEGYSVSREKKESFPLTVTSAQKNPTAFYLCASSMKQGSDEQYFGPGTRLTVT.

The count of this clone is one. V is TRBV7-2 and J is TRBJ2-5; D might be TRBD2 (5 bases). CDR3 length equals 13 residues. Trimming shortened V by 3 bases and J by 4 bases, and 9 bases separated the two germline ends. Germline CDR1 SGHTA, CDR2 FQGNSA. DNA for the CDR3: TGTGCCAGCAGCTTTCTTAGCGTAGAGACCCAGTACTTC. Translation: CASSFLSVETQYF.

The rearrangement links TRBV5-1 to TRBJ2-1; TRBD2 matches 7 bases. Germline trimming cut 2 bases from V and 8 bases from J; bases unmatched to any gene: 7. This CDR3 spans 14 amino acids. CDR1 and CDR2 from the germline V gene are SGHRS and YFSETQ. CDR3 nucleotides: TGCGCCAGCAGCTTCCAGACTAGCAGGGATGAGCAGTTCTTC. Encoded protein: CASSFQTSRDEQFF.

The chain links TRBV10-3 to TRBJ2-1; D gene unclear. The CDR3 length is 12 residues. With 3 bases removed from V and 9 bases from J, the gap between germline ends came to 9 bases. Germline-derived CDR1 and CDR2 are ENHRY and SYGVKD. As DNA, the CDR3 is TGTGCCATCAGTGATTCAGAGACTGAGCAGTTCTTC. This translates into CAISDSETEQFF.

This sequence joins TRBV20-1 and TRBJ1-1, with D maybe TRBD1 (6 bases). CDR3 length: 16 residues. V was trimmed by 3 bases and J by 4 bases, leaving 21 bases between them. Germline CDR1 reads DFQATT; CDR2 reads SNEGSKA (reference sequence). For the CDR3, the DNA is TGCAGTGCTAGTTCCCCGGCCTTAGGGGGAGGCACTGAAGCTTTCTTT. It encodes CSASSPALGGGTEAFF.

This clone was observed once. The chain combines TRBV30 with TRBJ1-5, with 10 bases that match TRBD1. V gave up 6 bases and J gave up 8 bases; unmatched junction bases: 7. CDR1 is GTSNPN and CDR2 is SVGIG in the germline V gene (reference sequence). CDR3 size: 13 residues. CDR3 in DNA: TGTGCCTGTGACAGGGGGCGATTTGAGCCCCAGCATTTT. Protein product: CACDRGRFEPQHF.

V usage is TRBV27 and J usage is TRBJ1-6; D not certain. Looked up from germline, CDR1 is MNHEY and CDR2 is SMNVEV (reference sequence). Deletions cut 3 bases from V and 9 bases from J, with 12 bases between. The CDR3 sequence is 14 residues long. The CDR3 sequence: CASSLWFRTSPLHF. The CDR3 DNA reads TGTGCCAGCAGTTTGTGGTTTCGGACTTCACCCCTCCACTTT.

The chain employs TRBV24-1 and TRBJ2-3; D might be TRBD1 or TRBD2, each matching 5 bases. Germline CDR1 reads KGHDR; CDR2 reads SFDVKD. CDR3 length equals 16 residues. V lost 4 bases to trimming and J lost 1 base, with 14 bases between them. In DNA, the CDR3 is TGTGCCACCAGTGACCCCGGCCGGGACGGCACAGATACGCAGTATTTT. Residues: CATSDPGRDGTDTQYF.

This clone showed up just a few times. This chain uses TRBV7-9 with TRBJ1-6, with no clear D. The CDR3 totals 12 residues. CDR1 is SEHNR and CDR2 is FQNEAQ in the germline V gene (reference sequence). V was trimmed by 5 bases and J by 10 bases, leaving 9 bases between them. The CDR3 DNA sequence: TGTGCCAGCAGCCAGAATGGATCACCCCTCCACTTT. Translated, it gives CASSQNGSPLHF.

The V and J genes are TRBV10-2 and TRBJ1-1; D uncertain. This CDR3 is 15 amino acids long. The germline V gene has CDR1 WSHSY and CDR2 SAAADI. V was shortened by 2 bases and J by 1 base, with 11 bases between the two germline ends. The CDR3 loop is CASSENSAGNTEAFF. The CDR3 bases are TGCGCCAGCAGTGAGAATAGTGCGGGGAACACTGAAGCTTTCTTT.

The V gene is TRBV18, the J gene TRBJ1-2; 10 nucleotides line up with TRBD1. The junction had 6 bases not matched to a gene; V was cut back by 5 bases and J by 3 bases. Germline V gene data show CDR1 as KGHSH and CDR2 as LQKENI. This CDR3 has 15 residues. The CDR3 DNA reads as TGTGCCAGCTCAGACGGGACAGGGGTCCACTATGGCTACACCTTC. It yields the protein CASSDGTGVHYGYTF.

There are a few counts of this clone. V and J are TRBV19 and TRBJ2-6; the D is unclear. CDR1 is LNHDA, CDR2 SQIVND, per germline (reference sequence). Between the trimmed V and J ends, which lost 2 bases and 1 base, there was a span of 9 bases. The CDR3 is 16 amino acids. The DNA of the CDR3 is TGTGCCAGTAGTATACAGGTCTCATCTGGGGCCAACGTCCTGACTTTC. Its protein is CASSIQVSSGANVLTF.

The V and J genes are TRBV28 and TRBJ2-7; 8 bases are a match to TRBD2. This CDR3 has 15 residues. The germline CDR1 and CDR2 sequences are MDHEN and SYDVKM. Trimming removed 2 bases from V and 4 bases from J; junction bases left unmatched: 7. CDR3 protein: CASSLRAGVGYEQYF. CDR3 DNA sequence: TGTGCCAGCAGTTTACGAGCGGGAGTTGGATACGAGCAGTACTTC.

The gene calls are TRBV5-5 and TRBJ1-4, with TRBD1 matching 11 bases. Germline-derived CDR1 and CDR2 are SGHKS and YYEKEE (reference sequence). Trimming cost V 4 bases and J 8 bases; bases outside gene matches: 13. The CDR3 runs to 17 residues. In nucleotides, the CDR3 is TGTGCCAGCAGCGCACGACAAGGGACAGGGGGTAGAGAAAAACTGTTTTTT. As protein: CASSARQGTGGREKLFF.

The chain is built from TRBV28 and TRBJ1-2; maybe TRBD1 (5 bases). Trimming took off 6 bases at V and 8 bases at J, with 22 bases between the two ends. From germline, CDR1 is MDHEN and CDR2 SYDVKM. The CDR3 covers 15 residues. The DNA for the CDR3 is TGTGCCAGCAGGCATTGGGCCGGGGCGGGGGAGGGCTACACCTTC. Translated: CASRHWAGAGEGYTF.

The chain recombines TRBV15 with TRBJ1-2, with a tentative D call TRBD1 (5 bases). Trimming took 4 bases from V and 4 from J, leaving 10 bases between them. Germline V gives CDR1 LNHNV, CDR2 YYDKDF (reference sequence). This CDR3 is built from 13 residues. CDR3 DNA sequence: TGTGCCACCAGCACGCCGGGGCCCTATGGCTACACCTTC. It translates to CATSTPGPYGYTF.

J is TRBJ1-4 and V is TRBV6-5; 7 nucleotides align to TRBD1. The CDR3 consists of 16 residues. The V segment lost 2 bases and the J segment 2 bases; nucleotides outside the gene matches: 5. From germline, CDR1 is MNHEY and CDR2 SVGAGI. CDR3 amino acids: CASSYQGGFTNEKLFF. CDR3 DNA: TGTGCCAGCAGTTACCAGGGGGGGTTCACTAATGAAAAACTGTTTTTT.